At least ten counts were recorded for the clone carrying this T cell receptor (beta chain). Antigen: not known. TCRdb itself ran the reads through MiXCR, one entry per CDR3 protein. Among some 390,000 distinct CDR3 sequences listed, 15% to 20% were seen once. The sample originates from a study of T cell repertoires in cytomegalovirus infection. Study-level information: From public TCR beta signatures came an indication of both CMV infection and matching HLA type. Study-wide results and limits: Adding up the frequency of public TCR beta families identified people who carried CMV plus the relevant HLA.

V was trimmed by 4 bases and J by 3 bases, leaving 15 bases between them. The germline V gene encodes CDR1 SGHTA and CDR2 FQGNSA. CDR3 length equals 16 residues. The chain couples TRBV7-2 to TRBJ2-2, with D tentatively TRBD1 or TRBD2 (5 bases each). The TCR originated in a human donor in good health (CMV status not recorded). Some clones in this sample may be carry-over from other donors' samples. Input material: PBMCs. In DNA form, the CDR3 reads TGTGCCAGCAGCTCGTACGGTAGAGGGGACACCGGGGAGCTGTTTTTT. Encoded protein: CASSSYGRGDTGELFF.